This T cell receptor (beta chain) was found in a study of T cells after yellow fever vaccination. Using its own MiXCR run on the 5' RACE reads, TCRdb lists one record per CDR3 protein. The table lists 300,000 to 400,000 distinct CDR3 sequences, roughly 8.7% of them singletons. Study outcomes and limitations: Clonotypes appearing in both CD4 and CD8 compartments existed, and their share was small. Abundant bulk-derived clonotypes could contaminate FACS-sorted repertoires.

Concerning this clonotype: Antigen specificity is unknown.

This TCR derives from a man between 18 and 29 years old who received the YFV17D yellow fever vaccine. The sequenced sample was PBMCs, obtained on the day of the first yellow fever vaccination.

CDR3 nucleotides: TGCGCCAGCAGCTTATCCCCCGGGACAGGGAATTCACCCCTCCACTTT. Its protein product is CASSLSPGTGNSPLHF. The chain has TRBV5-1 and TRBJ1-6; 9 bases are a match to TRBD1. The CDR3 is 16 amino acids. Trimming removed 2 bases from V and 7 bases from J; junction bases left unmatched: 7. The germline V gene encodes CDR1 SGHRS and CDR2 YFSETQ.